The present entry profiles one T cell receptor beta chain with its context. TCRdb's copy holds only in-frame clones and misses some; the assay was immunoSEQ multiplex PCR. The table includes hundreds of thousands of clones, roughly 89% detected once. Germline values: CDR1 LGHDT, CDR2 YNNKEL (reference sequence). J lost 8 bases, V lost 4 bases, and 5 bases had no gene match. The CDR3 runs 13 residues. This specimen belongs to a study of blood T cell repertoires in COVID-19. This chain uses TRBV3-1 (or the pseudogene TRBV3-2) with TRBJ1-2; 9 nucleotides agree with TRBD1. The sequence came from a man in his 60s who had recovered from COVID-19. Sequenced: peripheral blood. In DNA, the CDR3 is TGTGCCAGCAGCCTACAGGGGGCAGGGGGCTACACCTTC. Translation: CASSLQGAGGYTF.